This T cell receptor (beta chain) was recovered during a study of blood T cell repertoires in COVID-19. Study overall: PBMCs, B-cell-depleted T cells, or T cells were the source of the cDNA or gDNA that made up the material.

TCRdb's table, derived via immunoSEQ multiplex PCR, lists solely in-frame clones and lacks some. This sample yields hundreds of thousands of clones, of which 70% to 85% are seen a single time; 3.3% belongs to the top ten. A single count supports this clone. This CDR3 has 15 residues. Germline CDR1 SEHNR, CDR2 FQNEAQ (reference sequence). V lost 6 bases and J lost 4; bases outside the gene matches: 8. This chain joins TRBV7-9 and TRBJ2-3, with TRBD1 matching 9 bases. The TCR sequence derives from a woman aged 80 or over with acute or convalescent COVID-19. Sample: peripheral blood. The CDR3 loop reads CASRDLQGASDTQYF. The CDR3 DNA is TGTGCCAGCAGGGACCTACAGGGGGCATCAGATACGCAGTATTTT.